Each of the 31 T cell receptor beta chains below was sequenced from the same sample in a study of blood T cell repertoires in COVID-19. This table comes from immunoSEQ multiplex PCR, and its TCRdb copy is limited to in-frame clones, with some not included. The profile shows approximately 300,000 clones, about 89% of them singletons. The sequenced material came from PBMCs or T cells enriched from blood (not recorded which). The receptors were sampled from a woman aged 18-29 years who had recovered from COVID-19.

This chain connects TRBV4-1 to TRBJ1-1; 9 bases agree with TRBD1. This CDR3 has 15 amino acids. V was pared by 2 bases and J by 4 bases, with 5 bases of the junction left unmatched. Germline values: CDR1 MGHRA, CDR2 YSYEKL. The CDR3 protein is CASSQPRDRVTEAFF. The CDR3 DNA reads TGCGCCAGCAGCCAACCTAGGGACAGGGTCACTGAAGCTTTCTTT.

The CDR3 loop reads CASSTGLVYEQYF. The CDR3 DNA follows: TGTGCCAGTAGCACGGGACTAGTCTACGAGCAGTACTTC. The gene calls are TRBV19 and TRBJ2-7; 8 positions agree with TRBD2. The CDR3 contains 13 residues. Trimming removed 6 bases from V and 3 bases from J; junction bases left unmatched: 4. Germline CDR1 reads LNHDA; CDR2 reads SQIVND (reference sequence). The full variable domain, with the rest looked up from reference TRBV19 and TRBJ2-7, is DGGITQSPKYLFRKEGQNVTLSCEQNLNHDAMYWYRQDPGQGLRLIYYSQIVNDFQKGDIAEGYSVSREKKESFPLTVTSAQKNPTAFYLCASSTGLVYEQYFGPGTRLTVT.

The rearrangement links TRBV28 to TRBJ2-7, with D uncertain. Trimming cost V 5 bases and J 0 bases, with 17 bases left between them. CDR3 length equals 16 residues. Per the germline V gene, CDR1 is MDHEN and CDR2 is SYDVKM. In nucleotides, the CDR3 is TGTGCCAGCAGTAGACTCTTAGAATATGGCTCCTACGAGCAGTACTTC. Translated, it gives CASSRLLEYGSYEQYF.

The rearrangement uses TRBV9 and TRBJ2-1, with TRBD2 identical over 15 bases. The CDR3 is made up of 16 amino acids. The junction had 4 bases not matched to a gene; V was cut back by 4 bases and J by 5 bases. In germline, CDR1 is SGDLS, CDR2 YYNGEE. The DNA of the CDR3 is TGTGCCAGCAGCAGGACTAGCGGGAGGGCCCACAATGAGCAGTTCTTC. Its translation: CASSRTSGRAHNEQFF.

V usage is TRBV3-1 (or the pseudogene TRBV3-2) and J usage is TRBJ2-5, with TRBD2 as a possible D gene (5 bases). The CDR3 has 18 residues. Per germline, CDR1 LGHDT and CDR2 YNNKEL (reference sequence). Trimming shortened V by 0 bases and J by 1 base, and 18 bases separated the two germline ends. The CDR3 loop reads CASSQDRFARASQETQYF. In nucleotides, the CDR3 is TGTGCCAGCAGCCAAGATCGGTTCGCGCGGGCCTCCCAAGAGACCCAGTACTTC.

The J gene is TRBJ1-1, the V gene TRBV14; 11 bases match TRBD1. J lost 10 bases, V lost 2 bases, and 3 bases had no gene match. From germline, CDR1 is SGHDN and CDR2 FVKESK. The CDR3 spans 13 residues. CDR3 amino acids: CASSQSGQGAAFF. The CDR3 nucleotides are TGTGCCAGCAGCCAATCTGGACAGGGGGCAGCTTTCTTT.

CDR3 in amino acids: CASSLYFASNSYEQYF. The CDR3 nucleotides are TGTGCCAGCAGCTTATACTTTGCTTCCAACTCCTACGAGCAGTACTTC. The chain employs TRBV7-9 and TRBJ2-7; D call uncertain. The CDR3 totals 16 residues. V lost 2 bases and J lost 0, with 14 bases in between. Germline lookup yields CDR1 SEHNR and CDR2 FQNEAQ (reference sequence). Looking up the rest from reference TRBV7-9 and TRBJ2-7 gives the full variable domain: DTGVSQNPRHKITKRGQNVTFRCDPISEHNRLYWYRQTLGQGPEFLTYFQNEAQLEKSRLLSDRFSAERPKGSFSTLEIQRTEQGDSAMYLCASSLYFASNSYEQYFGPGTRLTVT.

The chain links TRBV18 to TRBJ1-1, with 9 bases matching TRBD1. The trim removed 1 base at V and 5 bases at J, leaving 8 bases unmatched. This CDR3 spans 16 amino acids. Germline-derived CDR1 and CDR2 are KGHSH and LQKENI. The CDR3 region is CASSPLGQGLRTEAFF. The CDR3 DNA is TGTGCCAGCTCACCACTAGGACAGGGGTTGCGGACTGAAGCTTTCTTT. The full variable domain, completed using reference TRBV18 and TRBJ1-1, is NAGVMQNPRHLVRRRGQEARLRCSPMKGHSHVYWYRQLPEEGLKFMVYLQKENIIDESGMPKERFSAEFPKEGPSILRIQQVVRGDSAAYFCASSPLGQGLRTEAFFGQGTRLTVV.

V usage is TRBV9 and J usage is TRBJ2-1; maybe TRBD2 (5 bases). V lost 0 bases to trimming and J lost 2 bases, with 9 bases between them. CDR1 SGDLS and CDR2 YYNGEE come from the germline V gene. The length of the CDR3 is 15 residues. The chain's CDR3 is CASSVVPGTYNEQFF. The CDR3, as DNA: TGTGCCAGCAGCGTAGTCCCCGGGACCTACAATGAGCAGTTCTTC.

The chain carries TRBV7-2 and TRBJ1-1, with 11 bases matching TRBD1. This CDR3 has 16 amino acids. Germline V CDR1 and CDR2: SGHTA, FQGNSA. Trimming took 4 bases from V and 3 from J; bases not matched to a gene: 7. CDR3 bases: TGTGCCAGCAGCTACGGACAGGGGGCTTCTTACACTGAAGCTTTCTTT. Translated, it gives CASSYGQGASYTEAFF.

The V gene is TRBV9, the J gene TRBJ1-5; 10 nucleotides line up with TRBD1. The CDR3 is 14 residues long. Per the germline V gene, CDR1 is SGDLS and CDR2 is YYNGEE. After removal of 3 bases from V and 6 bases from J, the junction contained 3 bases not matched to a gene. CDR3 coding DNA: TGTGCCAGCAGCGCGGGACAGGGGTTTCAGCCCCAGCATTTT. As protein: CASSAGQGFQPQHF.

The chain employs TRBV30 and TRBJ1-2; D possibly corresponds to TRBD1 (6 bases). Trimming removed 5 bases from V and 5 bases from J, with 30 bases in between. The CDR3 totals 18 residues. Germline loops: CDR1 GTSNPN, CDR2 SVGIG (reference sequence). CDR3 loop: CAWEDSQGDVVGSYGYTF. The CDR3 DNA follows: TGTGCCTGGGAAGACTCACAGGGAGATGTAGTGGGCTCGTATGGCTACACCTTC.

The gene calls are TRBV6-5 and TRBJ2-7; TRBD2 aligns across 11 bases. The CDR3 is 15 residues long. Germline CDR1 is MNHEY and CDR2 is SVGAGI. The V gene end was trimmed by 7 bases and the J gene end by 6 bases; junction bases not matched to a gene: 11. The CDR3 sequence: CASTKLAGVLSEQYF. In DNA form, the CDR3 reads TGTGCCAGCACCAAACTAGCGGGAGTCCTCAGCGAGCAGTACTTC.

This rearrangement joins TRBV9 to TRBJ2-1; D not certain. The CDR3 extends over 15 amino acids. Trimming shortened V by 2 bases and J by 2 bases, and 11 bases separated the two germline ends. Germline V lookup: CDR1 SGDLS, CDR2 YYNGEE. The CDR3 region is CASSVQSSTYNEQFF. The CDR3 DNA reads as TGTGCCAGCAGCGTCCAGTCGTCGACCTACAATGAGCAGTTCTTC.

The V call is TRBV28, the J call TRBJ1-4, with D unresolved. Germline assignment: CDR1 MDHEN and CDR2 SYDVKM. This CDR3 spans 12 amino acids. Deletions cut 6 bases from V and 5 bases from J, with 7 bases between. Here the CDR3 reads CASSAGNEKLFF. Written as DNA, the CDR3 is TGTGCCAGCAGCGCGGGGAATGAAAAACTGTTTTTT.

The V gene is TRBV7-2, the J gene TRBJ1-5, with 7 bases identical to TRBD1. This CDR3 is 16 amino acids long. The germline V gene encodes CDR1 SGHTA and CDR2 FQGNSA. After removal of 5 bases from V and 3 bases from J, the junction contained 10 bases not matched to a gene. CDR3 sequence (DNA): TGTGCCAGCAGCGCCCTGGCAGGGGGGCACAATCAGCCCCAGCATTTT. It is translated as CASSALAGGHNQPQHF.

The chain combines TRBV27 with TRBJ2-3, with TRBD1 matching 9 bases. The germline CDR1 and CDR2 sequences are MNHEY and SMNVEV (reference sequence). The CDR3 length is 15 residues. Trimming cost V 1 base and J 3 bases; bases outside gene matches: 2. The CDR3 DNA sequence: TGTGCCAGCAGTTTATGGGACAGGGCGACAGATACGCAGTATTTT. It codes for CASSLWDRATDTQYF.

The chain links TRBV9 to TRBJ1-3; D uncertain. The CDR3 loop spans 15 amino acids. Germline values: CDR1 SGDLS, CDR2 YYNGEE. V was shortened by 1 base and J by 0 bases, with 8 bases between the two germline ends. DNA for the CDR3: TGTGCCAGCAGCGTACAACCGAGCTCTGGAAACACCATATATTTT. This translates into CASSVQPSSGNTIYF.

The rearrangement links TRBV5-1 to TRBJ2-3; 7 bases line up with TRBD2. V lost 4 bases, J lost 2 bases, and 7 bases stayed unmatched. The CDR3 totals 15 residues. In germline, CDR1 is SGHRS, CDR2 YFSETQ. CDR3 nucleotides: TGCGCCAGCAGCCTGTTAGCGGGCCTCACAGATACGCAGTATTTT. Translated: CASSLLAGLTDTQYF. The complete variable domain, with remaining parts taken from reference TRBV5-1 and TRBJ2-3, reads KAGVTQTPRYLIKTRGQQVTLSCSPISGHRSVSWYQQTPGQGLQFLFEYFSETQRNKGNFPGRFSGRQFSNSRSEMNVSTLELGDSALYLCASSLLAGLTDTQYFGPGTRLTVL.

The chain recombines TRBV4-1 with TRBJ1-2; D remains ambiguous. The CDR3 spans 15 residues. Trimming cost V 0 bases and J 6 bases, with 14 bases left between them. Germline V gene data show CDR1 as MGHRA and CDR2 as YSYEKL. This CDR3 reads CASSQDSGFGNGYTF. As DNA, the CDR3 is TGCGCCAGCAGCCAAGATTCCGGGTTCGGGAATGGCTACACCTTC.

The chain couples TRBV11-3 to TRBJ2-1, with D tentatively TRBD1 (5 bases). The V gene's germline CDR1 is SGHNT and CDR2 YENEEA. The CDR3 consists of 16 residues. V was pared by 2 bases and J by 7 bases, with 18 bases between. CDR3 residues: CASSLTFAGLLNEQFF. The CDR3 DNA follows: TGTGCCAGCAGCTTAACTTTTGCAGGGCTCTTGAATGAGCAGTTCTTC. The full variable domain, its missing parts supplied by reference TRBV11-3 and TRBJ2-1, is EAGVVQSPRYKIIEKKQPVAFWCNPISGHNTLYWYLQNLGQGPELLIRYENEEAVDDSQLPKDRFSAERLKGVDSTLKIQPAELGDSAVYLCASSLTFAGLLNEQFFGPGTRLTVL.

The rearrangement links TRBV9 to TRBJ2-3; 9 bases line up with TRBD2. V dropped 2 bases and J dropped 3; count of bases not matched to a gene: 7. The germline V gene encodes CDR1 SGDLS and CDR2 YYNGEE. This CDR3 is 16 amino acids long. The DNA of the CDR3 is TGTGCCAGCAGCGTTCGGCCCACTAGCGGGACAGATACGCAGTATTTT. It encodes CASSVRPTSGTDTQYF.

The chain links TRBV6-5 to TRBJ2-1, with 14 bases fitting TRBD2. Germline V gene data show CDR1 as MNHEY and CDR2 as SVGAGI. With V trimmed by 2 bases and J by 8 bases, 2 bases remained unmatched. The CDR3 extends over 15 amino acids. This CDR3 reads CASSYGTSGGYEQFF. CDR3 bases: TGTGCCAGCAGTTACGGGACTAGCGGGGGCTATGAGCAGTTCTTC.

The chain recombines TRBV4-1 with TRBJ1-2, with D uncertain. The CDR3 length is 17 residues. The germline V and J ends were trimmed by 2 bases and 2 bases, with 18 bases remaining between them. Germline V gene lookup returns CDR1 MGHRA and CDR2 YSYEKL. This CDR3 is CASSQYMGSRENYGYTF. CDR3 DNA sequence: TGCGCCAGCAGCCAATATATGGGCAGTCGGGAAAACTATGGCTACACCTTC.

The V gene is TRBV3-1 (or the pseudogene TRBV3-2), the J gene TRBJ1-3; weak D call: TRBD1 (5 bases). V was trimmed by 2 bases and J by 2 bases, leaving 16 bases between them. From germline, CDR1 is LGHDT and CDR2 YNNKEL (reference sequence). This CDR3 is 17 amino acids long. The CDR3, as DNA: TGTGCCAGCAGCCAATCGTCTCCGGCCAGGGCTGGAAACACCATATATTTT. It translates to CASSQSSPARAGNTIYF.

The chain joins TRBV11-3 to TRBJ2-1, with 10 positions matching TRBD2. V lost 5 bases to trimming and J lost 5 bases; unmatched junction nucleotides: 9. CDR3 length: 16 amino acids. Germline V gives CDR1 SGHNT, CDR2 YENEEA. The CDR3 region is CASSLIAGGKDNEQFF. The DNA for the CDR3 is TGTGCCAGCAGCCTCATAGCGGGAGGTAAGGACAATGAGCAGTTCTTC. Filled out from reference TRBV11-3 and TRBJ2-1, the complete variable domain reads EAGVVQSPRYKIIEKKQPVAFWCNPISGHNTLYWYLQNLGQGPELLIRYENEEAVDDSQLPKDRFSAERLKGVDSTLKIQPAELGDSAVYLCASSLIAGGKDNEQFFGPGTRLTVL.

V usage is TRBV11-1 and J usage is TRBJ2-1; a weak D match, TRBD2 (6 bases). Germline V gene sequence: CDR1 SGHAT, CDR2 FQDESV (reference sequence). The germline V and J ends were trimmed by 1 base and 2 bases, with 9 bases remaining between them. This CDR3 is built from 15 residues. The CDR3 DNA follows: TGTGCCAGCAGCTTAGAGCGGGCAACCTACAATGAGCAGTTCTTC. It specifies CASSLERATYNEQFF.

This clone came up a few times. Here the CDR3 DNA reads TGTGCCAGCAGCGTACACGACAGGGGGCACTACGAGCAGTACTTC. This encodes CASSVHDRGHYEQYF. The chain couples TRBV5-8 to TRBJ2-7; 10 nucleotides align to TRBD1. The CDR3 has 15 amino acids. The trim removed 4 bases at V and 3 bases at J, leaving 7 bases unmatched. Germline V CDR1 and CDR2: SGHTS, YDEGEE.

The CDR3 nucleotides are TGTGCCTGGAGCCTTAACACTGAAGCTTTCTTT. Translated, it gives CAWSLNTEAFF. The chain links TRBV30 to TRBJ1-1, with D unclear. Trimming pared 3 bases from V and 2 bases from J, leaving 4 bases between. This CDR3 has 11 amino acids. Looked up from germline, CDR1 is GTSNPN and CDR2 is SVGIG (reference sequence).

This chain links TRBV28 with TRBJ1-1; D unclear. V lost 6 bases and J 1 base, leaving 9 bases between the germline ends. The CDR3 totals 13 residues. CDR1 and CDR2 from the germline V gene are MDHEN and SYDVKM. The CDR3 region has the DNA TGTGCCAGCAGGCCTCAGGCGAACACTGAAGCTTTCTTT. Translation gives CASRPQANTEAFF. Filled out from reference TRBV28 and TRBJ1-1, the complete variable domain reads DVKVTQSSRYLVKRTGEKVFLECVQDMDHENMFWYRQDPGLGLRLIYFSYDVKMKEKGDIPEGYSVSREKKERFSLILESASTNQTSMYLCASRPQANTEAFFGQGTRLTVV.

This clone turned up a few times. The chain couples TRBV2 to TRBJ2-7; TRBD2 aligns across 14 bases. CDR1 and CDR2 (germline): SNHLY, FYNNEI. V lost 9 bases to trimming and J lost 7 bases; unmatched junction nucleotides: 2. The CDR3 covers 12 residues. The CDR3: CASWTSGGEQYF. CDR3 coding DNA: TGTGCCAGTTGGACTAGCGGGGGGGAGCAGTACTTC. The full variable domain, with the rest looked up from reference TRBV2 and TRBJ2-7, is EPEVTQTPSHQVTQMGQEVILRCVPISNHLYFYWYRQILGQKVEFLVSFYNNEISEKSEIFDDQFSVERPDGSNFTLKIRSTKLEDSAMYFCASWTSGGEQYFGPGTRLTVT.